This T cell receptor (beta chain) was retrieved from a study of shared clonotypes between healthy human individuals. Assay used: immunoSEQ multiplex PCR; TCRdb lists only in-frame clones, some missing. The top ten hold 0.45% of the sample, which has about 1.5 million clones, 98% seen once. Study conclusions and caveats: Memory subsets generally showed smaller estimated richness than naive subsets did. In a handful of donors, around 5.5% of naive CD4 clonotypes appeared in common. Apart from blood, nothing was sampled; tissue repertoires likely differ.

Caucasian adults living in Nashville, Tennessee, provided all samples. Germline trimming cut 0 bases from V and 4 bases from J; bases unmatched to any gene: 6. CDR1 and CDR2 (germline): LNHNV, YYDKDF (reference sequence). The CDR3 covers 19 residues. As regards this clone: Its specificity is unknown.

The chain carries TRBV15 and TRBJ2-2; 15 nucleotides line up with TRBD2. The TCR originated in a man aged 25 to 40 in good health. Material for sequencing was naive CD4+ T cells sorted from blood. Described subset: CD45RA+ positively selected. CDR3: CATSRDGLAGGPSTGELFF. Written as DNA, the CDR3 is TGTGCCACCAGCAGAGATGGACTAGCGGGAGGGCCATCCACCGGGGAGCTGTTTTTT.